This passage covers 14 T cell receptor beta chains from one sample sequenced in a study of T cells after yellow fever vaccination. TCRdb re-analysed the 5' RACE reads in MiXCR, keeping a single row per CDR3 protein. The sample has about 73,000 distinct CDR3 sequences; approximately 7.5% are singletons. The sample in question was CD8+ T cells sorted from PBMCs, obtained on the day of the yellow fever booster vaccination. The receptor source for this set is a man between 25 and 39 years old who received the YFV17D yellow fever vaccine.

This clonotype showed up many times. The chain recombines TRBV6-5 with TRBJ2-5, with TRBD2 as a possible D gene (5 bases). The CDR3 loop spans 14 amino acids. V gave up 2 bases and J gave up 9 bases, with 16 bases separating them. Germline assignment: CDR1 MNHEY and CDR2 SVGAGI. CDR3 DNA sequence: TGTGCCAGCAGTTACCCCGATCAACTCGGGGCCCAGTACTTC. Residues: CASSYPDQLGAQYF.

This clonotype showed up just a few times. The chain has TRBV7-2 and TRBJ2-5; TRBD2 matches at 10 bases. The CDR3 loop spans 17 amino acids. V dropped 1 base and J dropped 1; count of bases not matched to a gene: 6. Germline lookup yields CDR1 SGHTA and CDR2 FQGNSA. CDR3 bases: TGTGCCAGCAGCTTAGGGGGAGCGGGAGGGCTCCAAGAGACCCAGTACTTC. This sequence encodes CASSLGGAGGLQETQYF.

This clonotype has a single count. This chain connects TRBV29-1 to TRBJ2-7; 7 bases match TRBD2. The germline V gene has CDR1 SQVTM and CDR2 ANQGSEA. The CDR3 runs 14 residues. Losses at the gene ends were 0 bases for V and 6 bases for J; bases not matched to a gene: 8. The CDR3 region is CSVEEGLSGTEQYF. The CDR3, as DNA: TGCAGCGTTGAAGAGGGACTATCGGGAACCGAGCAGTACTTC.

This clonotype was counted only a few times. The chain combines TRBV30 with TRBJ2-3; D tentatively reads TRBD1 or TRBD2 (5 bases each). V was pared by 8 bases and J by 2 bases, with 14 bases between. From germline, CDR1 is GTSNPN and CDR2 SVGIG (reference sequence). The CDR3 loop spans 13 amino acids. CDR3 in DNA: TGTGCCGTTCAGAGGGGCCTCACAGATACGCAGTATTTT. Translation gives CAVQRGLTDTQYF.

This clonotype was seen a handful of times. The genes are TRBV20-1 and TRBJ2-7; D perhaps matches TRBD1 (6 bases). Trimming left V 3 bases short and J 1 base short, with 16 bases between. The CDR3 has 15 amino acids. From germline, CDR1 is DFQATT and CDR2 SNEGSKA (reference sequence). Written as DNA, the CDR3 is TGCAGTGCTAGTCCAGGGGTGGTTGCGTCCTACGAGCAGTACTTC. Its protein is CSASPGVVASYEQYF.

This clonotype was recorded a few times. This rearrangement joins TRBV24-1 to TRBJ2-1, with 7 bases identical to TRBD2. CDR1 is KGHDR, CDR2 SFDVKD, per germline. The CDR3 covers 15 residues. Trimming took 0 bases from V and 7 from J; bases not matched to a gene: 5. The CDR3: CATSDLGGSGNEQFF. The CDR3 nucleotides are TGTGCCACCAGTGATTTGGGCGGGAGTGGAAATGAGCAGTTCTTC.

A few counts support this clonotype. The gene calls are TRBV7-9 and TRBJ2-7, with unresolved D. This CDR3 region has 12 residues. V lost 5 bases, J lost 3 bases, and 8 bases lay in between. Germline-derived CDR1 and CDR2 are SEHNR and FQNEAQ (reference sequence). CDR3 in DNA: TGTGCCAGCAGCCCCGGACGCTACGAGCAGTACTTC. This encodes CASSPGRYEQYF. The whole variable domain, remainder taken from reference TRBV7-9 and TRBJ2-7, is DTGVSQNPRHKITKRGQNVTFRCDPISEHNRLYWYRQTLGQGPEFLTYFQNEAQLEKSRLLSDRFSAERPKGSFSTLEIQRTEQGDSAMYLCASSPGRYEQYFGPGTRLTVT.

Concerning this clonotype: This sequence may be a read error, since a much larger clone differs from it by one base. The chain is built from TRBV24-1 and TRBJ2-7; TRBD1 matches 10 bases. V gave up 5 bases and J gave up 5 bases; unmatched junction bases: 2. This CDR3 has 13 residues. Germline CDR1 is KGHDR and CDR2 is SFDVKD. The CDR3 protein is CATSVTGGNEQYF. CDR3 coding DNA: TGTGCCACCAGTGTGACAGGGGGCAACGAGCAGTACTTC.

Only a few counts were recorded for this clonotype. The rearrangement uses TRBV28 and TRBJ2-1; 10 positions match TRBD2. J lost 6 bases, V lost 1 base, and 9 bases had no gene match. From germline, CDR1 is MDHEN and CDR2 SYDVKM. The CDR3 has 17 residues. CDR3 sequence: CASSLYFLAGEGNEQFF. Here the CDR3 DNA reads TGTGCCAGCAGTTTATATTTTCTAGCGGGAGAAGGCAATGAGCAGTTCTTC.

Many counts were recorded for this clonotype. The chain employs TRBV7-2 and TRBJ2-7; D perhaps matches TRBD2 (6 bases). The CDR3 is 14 residues long. The V gene's germline CDR1 is SGHTA and CDR2 FQGNSA. V lost 4 bases to trimming and J lost 2 bases, with 12 bases between them. The CDR3 nucleotides read TGTGCCAGCAGCTCGCCGGGACTCACCTACGAGCAGTACTTC. It specifies CASSSPGLTYEQYF.

This clonotype was seen only a few times. This chain joins TRBV29-1 and TRBJ2-2; the D gene could be TRBD1 or TRBD2 (5 bases each). The CDR3 is 15 residues long. CDR1 is SQVTM, CDR2 ANQGSEA, per germline. The V gene lost 3 bases and the J gene lost 3 bases, with 14 bases spanning the gap. CDR3 loop: CSVDAAGTHTGELFF. CDR3 DNA sequence: TGCAGCGTTGACGCGGCCGGGACGCACACCGGGGAGCTGTTTTTT.

The chain recombines TRBV19 with TRBJ1-1; D call uncertain. CDR1 is LNHDA and CDR2 is SQIVND in the germline V gene (reference sequence). The V end lost 4 bases, the J end lost 4 bases, and 13 bases lay between the germline ends. CDR3 length: 14 residues. The CDR3 nucleotides read TGTGCCAGTAGTACCCTTTACGGCGGCACTGAAGCTTTCTTT. Protein product: CASSTLYGGTEAFF.

This clonotype was seen a few times. This chain joins TRBV20-1 and TRBJ2-3; unclear D gene. Looked up from germline, CDR1 is DFQATT and CDR2 is SNEGSKA (reference sequence). With 4 bases removed from V and 2 bases from J, the gap between germline ends came to 10 bases. CDR3 length: 13 amino acids. The CDR3 nucleotides read TGCAGTGCTAAACTATTCTACACAGATACGCAGTATTTT. Amino acids: CSAKLFYTDTQYF.

The chain couples TRBV11-2 to TRBJ2-7; D perhaps matches TRBD1 (6 bases). The CDR3 runs 13 residues. Germline V gene data show CDR1 as SGHAT and CDR2 as FQNNGV. The V gene lost 10 bases and the J gene lost 4 bases, with 17 bases spanning the gap. CDR3 nucleotides: TGTGCCATCAACCCATCGGACAGTTACGAGCAGTACTTC. This codes for CAINPSDSYEQYF.